Listed below are T cell receptor beta chains from one sample, sequenced in a study of cytomegalovirus exposure and HLA in healthy donors. Profiled with immunoSEQ multiplex PCR; TCRdb holds only in-frame clones, not every one. This repertoire shows more than 95,000 clones, just under 75% found once; its top ten account for 4.8%. Sequencing input: PBMCs. The receptors were sampled from a man in his sixties in good health and CMV-seropositive. CDR3s include the opening cysteine and the closing phenylalanine or tryptophan. A D gene is named only where the DNA matches it firmly. A clone size is listed for some rows: how often the clone was seen (once, few, many), or a class if it is expanded.

v_gene	abundance	j_gene	d_gene	CDR3nt	CDR3aa
TRBV2	NA	TRBJ2-3	NA	TGTGCCAGCAGTGAGGACTTCCCAGATACGCAGTATTTT	CASSEDFPDTQYF
TRBV19	NA	TRBJ1-3	NA	TGTGCCAGTAGTAGGAGTCAGAACTCTGGAAACACCATATATTTT	CASSRSQNSGNTIYF
TRBV5-1	NA	TRBJ1-1	NA	TGCGCCAGCAGCTGGGGGGGGGAGAACACTGAAGCTTTCTTT	CASSWGGENTEAFF
TRBV27	NA	TRBJ2-7	TRBD2	TGTGCCAGCAGTTCGCTTTCCCCTAGCGGCGGAGCCTACGAGCAGTACTTC	CASSSLSPSGGAYEQYF
TRBV10-1	NA	TRBJ2-3	NA	TGCGCCAGCAGTGAGTCCGGGGAGGATACGCAGTATTTT	CASSESGEDTQYF
TRBV5-6	NA	TRBJ1-2	NA	TGTGCCAGCAGCTCCATCCAGGGTCTTGGCTACACCTTC	CASSSIQGLGYTF
TRBV18	few	TRBJ1-4	NA	TGTGCCAGCTCACCTAGTCCAAATGAAAAACTGTTTTTT	CASSPSPNEKLFF
TRBV5-4	NA	TRBJ2-7	TRBD2	TGTGCCAGCAGCTTCGCGGGGGAGTTGTACGAGCAGTACTTC	CASSFAGELYEQYF
TRBV19	NA	TRBJ1-5	TRBD1	TGTGCCAGTAGTATTAACAGGGGGCTTAAGCAGCCCCAGCATTTT	CASSINRGLKQPQHF
TRBV11-2	NA	TRBJ2-5	NA	TGTGCCAGCAGCTTAAACAGCCAAGAGACCCAGTACTTC	CASSLNSQETQYF
TRBV9	few	TRBJ1-1	NA	TGTGCCAGCAGCGTAGACGCGTCTGAAGCTTTCTTT	CASSVDASEAFF
TRBV7-9	NA	TRBJ2-7	NA	TGTGCCAGCAGCCCCGAGGGAGGATTCTACGAGCAGTACTTC	CASSPEGGFYEQYF
TRBV5-1	few	TRBJ2-3	NA	TGCGCCAGCAGCTTCAGCGAAAGCACAGATACGCAGTATTTT	CASSFSESTDTQYF
TRBV5-1	few	TRBJ1-2	NA	TGCGCCAGCAGCTTGAGGGAGAGAGGGGGCTACACCTTC	CASSLRERGGYTF
TRBV2	NA	TRBJ1-5	NA	TGTGCCAGCAGTGAAACGGGGGGCGTTCAGCCCCAGCATTTT	CASSETGGVQPQHF
TRBV27	NA	TRBJ2-3	TRBD2	TGTGCCAGCAGTCATTGGCGGGGGGGCCTCCCAGATACGCAGTATTTT	CASSHWRGGLPDTQYF
TRBV6-1	once	TRBJ2-1	NA	TGTGCCAGCAGTGAAGCCGACGGACTTTACAATGAGCAGTTCTTC	CASSEADGLYNEQFF
TRBV2	few	TRBJ2-5	TRBD2	TGTGCCAGCAGTGAATACCTAGCGGGGGGGCCAGAGACCCAGTACTTC	CASSEYLAGGPETQYF